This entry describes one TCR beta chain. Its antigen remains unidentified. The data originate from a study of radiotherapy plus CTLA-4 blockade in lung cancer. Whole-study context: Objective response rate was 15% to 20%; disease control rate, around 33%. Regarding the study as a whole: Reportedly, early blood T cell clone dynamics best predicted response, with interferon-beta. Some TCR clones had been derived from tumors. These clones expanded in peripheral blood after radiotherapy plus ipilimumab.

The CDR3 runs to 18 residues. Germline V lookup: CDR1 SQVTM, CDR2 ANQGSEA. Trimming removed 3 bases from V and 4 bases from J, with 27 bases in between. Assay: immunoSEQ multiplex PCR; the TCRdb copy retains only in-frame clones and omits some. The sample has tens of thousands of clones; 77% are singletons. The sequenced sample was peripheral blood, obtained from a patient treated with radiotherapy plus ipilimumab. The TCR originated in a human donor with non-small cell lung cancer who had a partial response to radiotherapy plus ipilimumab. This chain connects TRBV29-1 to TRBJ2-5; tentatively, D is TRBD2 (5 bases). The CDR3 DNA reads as TGCAGCGTTGATGAGGGAGATGGTGAGATGAGAGCTCCAGAGACCCAGTACTTC. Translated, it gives CSVDEGDGEMRAPETQYF.